This T cell receptor (beta chain) was documented in a study of glioma-infiltrating T cells. Amplification of TCR alpha and beta CDR3 regions from RNA used iRepertoire nested multiplex PCR. TCRdb redid the calling of the multiplex PCR reads with MiXCR, one entry per CDR3 protein. The sample carries some 150,000 distinct CDR3 sequences, 35% to 50% recorded once. Findings and limits, study-wide: Non-neoplastic patients had below-expected tissue-blood divergence, while all gliomas exceeded expectation. Very few CDR3 sequences were shared between tissue and blood.

The table lists this clonotype with a few counts. Its antigen is currently unknown. This receptor was obtained from a human donor with low-grade glioma or glioblastoma, undergoing nonglioma brain surgery, or in good health (not recorded which). The material sequenced was glioma tissue, nonneoplastic brain tissue, or PBMCs (not recorded which).

The CDR3 sequence: CASSLPAGGSYEQYF. CDR3 DNA sequence: TGCGCCAGCAGCTTGCCAGCGGGAGGATCCTACGAGCAGTACTTC. The V gene is TRBV5-1, the J gene TRBJ2-7; 9 bases map to TRBD2. CDR3 length: 15 amino acids. Germline assignment: CDR1 SGHRS and CDR2 YFSETQ. V lost 1 base and J lost 1; bases outside the gene matches: 3.